What follows are 19 T cell receptor beta chains derived from one specimen sequenced in a study of regulatory and conventional T cells in RAG deficiency. Produced via immunoSEQ multiplex PCR; TCRdb's table is partial and in-frame only. Found here are 34,000 or so clones, 70% to 90% of them singletons; the top ten hold roughly 15%. The sample was also linked to a second study, of regulatory T cells. That report adds: Amplification used 52 TRBV primers and 13 TRBJ primers.

Sequences were obtained from CD8+ T cells sorted from blood. All receptors derive from a human donor in good health.

The J gene is TRBJ1-1, the V gene TRBV6-1, with no clear D. V lost 6 bases to trimming and J lost 7 bases, with 12 bases between them. In germline, CDR1 is MNHNS, CDR2 SASEGT. CDR3 size: 12 residues. CDR3 amino acids: CASSPSRIEAFF. CDR3 in DNA: TGTGCCAGCAGCCCCAGCCGTATTGAAGCTTTCTTT.

This sequence joins TRBV10-2 and TRBJ2-1; tentative D call: TRBD1 (5 bases). V gave up 7 bases and J gave up 5 bases, with 15 bases separating them. The CDR3 consists of 14 residues. The germline V gene has CDR1 WSHSY and CDR2 SAAADI. CDR3 loop: CASTETDRHNEQFF. Here the CDR3 DNA reads TGCGCCAGCACCGAAACTGACAGACACAATGAGCAGTTCTTC.

A note on this clone: Its ends do not fully match the called genes, so a read error is possible. V usage is TRBV9 and J usage is TRBJ2-1; TRBD2 matches at 9 bases. Germline loops: CDR1 SGDLS, CDR2 YYNGEE. The CDR3 covers 15 residues. CDR3 sequence (DNA): TGTGCCAGCAGCGACGCGGGGGGGCCCTTCGATGAGCGGTTCTTC. It specifies CASSDAGGPFDERFF.

The sample holds one count of this clone. V usage is TRBV20-1 and J usage is TRBJ2-7; maybe TRBD1 (6 bases). The V end lost 6 bases, the J end lost 4 bases, and 10 bases lay between the germline ends. This CDR3 is built from 11 residues. Germline lookup yields CDR1 DFQATT and CDR2 SNEGSKA (reference sequence). The CDR3 protein is CSATTGYEQYF. The CDR3 coding sequence is TGCAGTGCAACGACAGGATACGAGCAGTACTTC.

The rearrangement uses TRBV15 and TRBJ1-3; tentative D call: TRBD1 (6 bases). Germline loops: CDR1 LNHNV, CDR2 YYDKDF (reference sequence). V was shortened by 6 bases and J by 0 bases, with 15 bases between the two germline ends. The CDR3 has 16 amino acids. The CDR3 DNA reads TGTGCCACCAGAGCAGGGGTAACCTCCTCTGGAAACACCATATATTTT. It yields the protein CATRAGVTSSGNTIYF.

J is TRBJ2-7 and V is TRBV10-2; D is unresolved. CDR1 WSHSY and CDR2 SAAADI come from the germline V gene. The CDR3 contains 11 residues. Trimming removed 2 bases from V and 2 bases from J, with 1 base in between. CDR3 coding DNA: TGCGCCAGCAGTGAGGCCTACGAGCAGTACTTC. Translation: CASSEAYEQYF.

The chain employs TRBV13 and TRBJ2-7, with D perhaps matching TRBD1 (5 bases). This CDR3 region has 14 residues. Germline V gives CDR1 PRHDT, CDR2 FYEKMQ (reference sequence). V lost 2 bases, J lost 2 bases, and 10 bases lay in between. CDR3 nucleotide sequence: TGTGCCAGCAGCTTATCGATGACAGCCTACGAGCAGTACTTC. It is translated as CASSLSMTAYEQYF.

This rearrangement joins TRBV27 to TRBJ1-2, with D uncertain. CDR1 is MNHEY and CDR2 is SMNVEV in the germline V gene (reference sequence). Trimming pared 8 bases from V and 4 bases from J, leaving 11 bases between. The CDR3 loop spans 12 amino acids. The CDR3 protein is CASGDWSYGYTF. CDR3 bases: TGTGCCAGCGGGGATTGGTCCTATGGCTACACCTTC.

The chain combines TRBV27 with TRBJ2-2; tentatively, D is TRBD1 (6 bases). Germline V lookup: CDR1 MNHEY, CDR2 SMNVEV (reference sequence). Trimming removed 2 bases at V and 6 bases at J, with 13 bases between. This CDR3 is 15 amino acids long. The CDR3 region has the DNA TGTGCCAGCAGTTTAAACCCTAAGGGGGCCGGGGAGCTGTTTTTT. Its protein product is CASSLNPKGAGELFF.

Regarding this clone: Different DNA sequences within this sample yield the same CDR3. This rearrangement joins TRBV6-1 to TRBJ1-1, with D uncertain. CDR1 and CDR2 (germline): MNHNS, SASEGT. The CDR3 spans 13 residues. Between the trimmed V and J ends, which lost 2 bases and 1 base, there was a span of 5 bases. The CDR3 spells CASSETRNTEAFF. Here the CDR3 DNA reads TGTGCCAGCAGTGAAACCCGGAACACTGAAGCTTTCTTT.

The rearrangement uses TRBV12-5 and TRBJ1-2, with 9 bases identical to TRBD1. The CDR3 runs to 17 residues. With 0 bases clipped from V and 0 bases from J, the junction kept 5 bases outside the gene matches. Germline V gene sequence: CDR1 LGHNT, CDR2 FRNRAP. The CDR3 nucleotides are TGTGCTAGTGGTTTGGTTCGGGGACAGGGTCCTAACTATGGCTACACCTTC. Protein: CASGLVRGQGPNYGYTF.

This rearrangement joins TRBV7-9 to TRBJ2-2; TRBD1 matches at 8 bases. The CDR3 covers 15 residues. J gave up 7 bases and V 0 bases, and 4 bases lay outside the gene matches. Germline loops: CDR1 SEHNR, CDR2 FQNEAQ (reference sequence). CDR3 nucleotide sequence: TGTGCCAGCAGCTTAGCCCAGGGGGCTAGCGGGGAGCTGTTTTTT. Its protein is CASSLAQGASGELFF.

J is TRBJ2-7 and V is TRBV28, with TRBD2 as a possible D gene (5 bases). Trimming removed 3 bases from V and 6 bases from J, with 12 bases in between. The V gene's germline CDR1 is MDHEN and CDR2 SYDVKM. The CDR3 sequence is 13 residues long. This CDR3 reads CASSFGLAGEQYF. Written as DNA, the CDR3 is TGTGCCAGCAGTTTCGGTCTTGCGGGCGAGCAGTACTTC.

The chain has TRBV9 and TRBJ2-1; 7 nucleotides align to TRBD2. Per the germline V gene, CDR1 is SGDLS and CDR2 is YYNGEE. This CDR3 is built from 17 residues. Trimming took 0 bases from V and 0 from J; bases not matched to a gene: 6. As DNA, the CDR3 is TGTGCCAGCAGCGTAGTCCGGACTAGTGGCTCCTACAATGAGCAGTTCTTC. Its protein product is CASSVVRTSGSYNEQFF.

This chain's CDR3 is CASSLDLRGTNEKLFF. The CDR3 DNA follows: TGTGCCAGCAGCTTAGATCTCCGGGGCACTAATGAAAAACTGTTTTTT. The rearrangement uses TRBV11-2 and TRBJ1-4, with D possibly being TRBD1 (5 bases). The V gene lost 0 bases and the J gene lost 2 bases, with 10 bases spanning the gap. Germline loops: CDR1 SGHAT, CDR2 FQNNGV. This CDR3 has 16 residues.

This chain's CDR3 is CASSPTGDTQYF. CDR3 sequence (DNA): TGTGCCAGCAGCCCAACAGGTGATACGCAGTATTTT. The rearrangement uses TRBV5-6 and TRBJ2-3; the D gene is possibly TRBD1 (5 bases). The CDR3 contains 12 residues. Trimming took 4 bases from V and 6 from J, leaving 9 bases between them. The germline gives CDR1 SGHDT, CDR2 YYEEEE.

A single count supports this clone. The chain is built from TRBV11-3 and TRBJ1-1, with D unresolved. CDR1 and CDR2 from the germline V gene are SGHNT and YENEEA. CDR3 length: 15 residues. The germline V and J ends were trimmed by 5 bases and 4 bases, with 17 bases remaining between them. The CDR3 DNA is TGTGCCAGCAGCCGCCCATCATCGGGGAGCACTGAAGCTTTCTTT. This gives the protein CASSRPSSGSTEAFF.

The J gene is TRBJ1-2, the V gene TRBV6-1; D possibly corresponds to TRBD1 (6 bases). The germline V gene encodes CDR1 MNHNS and CDR2 SASEGT. The CDR3 runs 12 residues. V lost 11 bases and J lost 4, with 14 bases in between. Written as DNA, the CDR3 is TGTGCCGGAGGGGGACCGACCTATGGCTACACCTTC. It yields the protein CAGGGPTYGYTF.

The chain has TRBV9 and TRBJ2-3; D might be TRBD2 (5 bases). This CDR3 has 15 residues. Trimming left V 0 bases short and J 8 bases short, with 16 bases between. Germline V gene sequence: CDR1 SGDLS, CDR2 YYNGEE. This chain's CDR3 is CASSVGSNPGGTQYF. The CDR3 coding sequence is TGTGCCAGCAGCGTAGGGTCAAACCCCGGAGGTACGCAGTATTTT.